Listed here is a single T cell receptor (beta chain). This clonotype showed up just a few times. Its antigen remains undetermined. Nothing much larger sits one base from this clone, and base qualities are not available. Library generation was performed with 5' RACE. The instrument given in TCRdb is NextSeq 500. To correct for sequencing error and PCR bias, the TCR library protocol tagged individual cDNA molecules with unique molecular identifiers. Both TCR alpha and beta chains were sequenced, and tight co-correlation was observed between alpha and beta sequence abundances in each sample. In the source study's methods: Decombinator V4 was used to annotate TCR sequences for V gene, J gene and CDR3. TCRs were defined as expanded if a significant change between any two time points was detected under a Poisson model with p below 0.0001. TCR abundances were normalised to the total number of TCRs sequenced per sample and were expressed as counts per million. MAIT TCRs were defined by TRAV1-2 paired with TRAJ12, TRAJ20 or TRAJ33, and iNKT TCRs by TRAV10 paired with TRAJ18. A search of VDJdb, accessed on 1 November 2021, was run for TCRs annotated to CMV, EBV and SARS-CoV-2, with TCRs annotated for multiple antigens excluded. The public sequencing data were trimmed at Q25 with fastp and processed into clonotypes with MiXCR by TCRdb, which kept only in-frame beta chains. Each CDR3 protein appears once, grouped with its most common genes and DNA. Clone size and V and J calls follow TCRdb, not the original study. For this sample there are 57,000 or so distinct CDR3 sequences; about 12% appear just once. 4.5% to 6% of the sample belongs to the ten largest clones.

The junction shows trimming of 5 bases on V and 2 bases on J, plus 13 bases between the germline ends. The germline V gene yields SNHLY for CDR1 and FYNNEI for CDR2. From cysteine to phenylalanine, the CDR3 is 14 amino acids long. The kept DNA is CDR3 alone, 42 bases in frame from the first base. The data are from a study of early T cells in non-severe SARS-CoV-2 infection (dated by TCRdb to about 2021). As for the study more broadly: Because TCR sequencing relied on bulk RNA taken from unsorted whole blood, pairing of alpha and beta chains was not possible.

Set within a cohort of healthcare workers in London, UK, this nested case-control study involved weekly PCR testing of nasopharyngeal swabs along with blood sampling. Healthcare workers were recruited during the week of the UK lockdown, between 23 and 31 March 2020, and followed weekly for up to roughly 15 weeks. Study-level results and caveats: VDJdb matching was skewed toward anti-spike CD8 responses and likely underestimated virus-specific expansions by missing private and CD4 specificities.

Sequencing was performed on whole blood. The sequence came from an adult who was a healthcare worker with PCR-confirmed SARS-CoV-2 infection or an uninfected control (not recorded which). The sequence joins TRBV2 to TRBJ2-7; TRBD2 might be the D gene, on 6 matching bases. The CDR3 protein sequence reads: CASSPGLFTYEQYF. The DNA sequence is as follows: TGTGCCAGCAGTCCGGGACTGTTCACCTACGAGCAGTACTTC.